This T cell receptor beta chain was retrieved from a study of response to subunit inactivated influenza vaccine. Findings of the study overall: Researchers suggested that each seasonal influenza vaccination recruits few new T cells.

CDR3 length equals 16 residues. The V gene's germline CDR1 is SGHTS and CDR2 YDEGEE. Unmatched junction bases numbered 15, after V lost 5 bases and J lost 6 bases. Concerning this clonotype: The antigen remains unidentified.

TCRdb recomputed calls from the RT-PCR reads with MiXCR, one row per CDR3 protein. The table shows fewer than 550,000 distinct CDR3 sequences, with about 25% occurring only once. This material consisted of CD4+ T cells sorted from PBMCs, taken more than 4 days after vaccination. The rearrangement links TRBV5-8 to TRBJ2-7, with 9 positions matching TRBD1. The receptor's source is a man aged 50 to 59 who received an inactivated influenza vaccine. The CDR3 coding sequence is TGTGCCAGCAGACCACGGACAGGGGCGAACCCATTCGAGCAGTACTTC. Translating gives CASRPRTGANPFEQYF.